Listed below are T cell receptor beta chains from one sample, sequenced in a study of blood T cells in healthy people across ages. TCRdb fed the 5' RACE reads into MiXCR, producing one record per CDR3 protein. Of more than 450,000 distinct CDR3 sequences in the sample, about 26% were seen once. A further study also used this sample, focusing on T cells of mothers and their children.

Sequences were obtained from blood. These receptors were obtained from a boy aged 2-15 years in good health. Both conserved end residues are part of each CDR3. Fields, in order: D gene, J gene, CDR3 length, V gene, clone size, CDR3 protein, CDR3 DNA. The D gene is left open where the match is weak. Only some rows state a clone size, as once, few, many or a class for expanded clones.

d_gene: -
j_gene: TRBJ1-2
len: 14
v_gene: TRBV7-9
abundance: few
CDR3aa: CASSQVWGAEGYTF
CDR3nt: TGTGCCAGCAGCCAGGTCTGGGGAGCGGAAGGCTACACCTTC

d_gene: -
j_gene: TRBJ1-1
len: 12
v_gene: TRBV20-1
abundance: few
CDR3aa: CSARRVNTEAFF
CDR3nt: TGCAGTGCTAGAAGGGTAAACACTGAAGCTTTCTTT

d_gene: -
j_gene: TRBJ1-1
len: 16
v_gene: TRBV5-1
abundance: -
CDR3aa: CASSLVIGRVNTEAFF
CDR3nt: TGCGCCAGCAGCTTGGTAATCGGCAGAGTGAACACTGAAGCTTTCTTT

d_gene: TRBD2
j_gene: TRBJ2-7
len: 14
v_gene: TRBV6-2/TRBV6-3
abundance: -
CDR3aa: CASSYGGLAGEQYF
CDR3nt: TGTGCCAGCAGTTACGGAGGACTAGCTGGCGAGCAGTACTTC

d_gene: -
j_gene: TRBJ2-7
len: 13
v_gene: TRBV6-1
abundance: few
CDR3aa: CASSEAGKYEQYF
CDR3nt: TGTGCCAGCAGTGAAGCGGGGAAATACGAGCAGTACTTC

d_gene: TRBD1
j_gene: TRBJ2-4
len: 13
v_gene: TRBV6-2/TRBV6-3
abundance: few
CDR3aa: CASRRTPGQRQYF
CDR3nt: TGTGCCAGCAGACGTACACCGGGACAGAGACAGTACTTC

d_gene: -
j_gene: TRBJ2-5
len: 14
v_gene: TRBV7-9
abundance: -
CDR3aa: CASSLSRTVETQYF
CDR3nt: TGTGCCAGCAGCTTATCTCGGACTGTAGAGACCCAGTACTTC

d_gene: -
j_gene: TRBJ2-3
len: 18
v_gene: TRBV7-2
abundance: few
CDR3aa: CASSVSKGPSISTDTQYF
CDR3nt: TGTGCCAGCAGCGTTAGTAAGGGGCCTAGCATAAGCACAGATACGCAGTATTTT

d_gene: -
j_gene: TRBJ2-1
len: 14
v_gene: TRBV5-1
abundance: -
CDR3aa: CTSSSLSSLDEQFF
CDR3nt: TGCACCAGCAGCTCCCTATCCAGTCTTGATGAGCAGTTCTTC

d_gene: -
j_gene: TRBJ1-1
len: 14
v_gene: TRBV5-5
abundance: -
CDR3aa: CASSLIRADTEAFF
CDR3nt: TGTGCCAGCAGCTTGATACGGGCTGACACTGAAGCTTTCTTT